The clone carrying this T cell receptor beta chain was observed a handful of times. This specimen comes from a study of blood T cell repertoires in COVID-19. Germline-derived CDR1 and CDR2 are DFQATT and SNEGSKA (reference sequence). The J segment lost 19 bases and the V segment lost 2 bases, leaving 3 bases of the junction unmatched. The CDR3 totals 10 residues. Produced via immunoSEQ multiplex PCR; TCRdb's table is partial and in-frame only. This repertoire shows under 300,000 clones, around four fifths found once; its top ten account for approximately 16%. The chain links TRBV20-1 to TRBJ1-6; TRBD1 aligns across 9 bases. The receptor was derived from a man between 40 and 49 years old who had recovered from COVID-19. Sequences were obtained from PBMCs or T cells enriched from blood (not recorded which). The DNA for the CDR3 is TGCAGTGCTAGAAGGGACAGGGAACACTTT. This encodes CSARRDREHF.